This T cell receptor (beta chain) is drawn from a study of T cell responses to AZD1222 COVID-19 vaccine. For this clone: Its target is unknown.

Study-wide findings and caveats: Elevations in Spike-specific TCR breadth and depth followed administration of two AZD1222 doses. Of spike-specific TCRs, nearly half reportedly target regions left unmutated in variants.

Germline V gene lookup returns CDR1 MGHDK and CDR2 SYGVNS. The CDR3 has 15 residues. Trimming at V came to 4 bases and at J to 2 bases, leaving 4 bases not matched to a gene. Data came from immunoSEQ multiplex PCR; TCRdb stores just in-frame clones and leaves some out. The repertoire has fewer than 85,000 clones, around 87% of them found once; the top ten carry around 18%. The rearrangement uses TRBV25-1 and TRBJ2-2; 7 nucleotides align to TRBD1. The origin of this receptor is an adult who received the AZD1222 COVID-19 vaccine. The sequences come from peripheral blood, collected 28 days after the second AZD1222 dose. CDR3 protein: CASSGGDSNTGELFF. The CDR3 nucleotides read TGTGCCAGCAGTGGAGGGGACAGTAACACCGGGGAGCTGTTTTTT.